One sample yielded the 30 T cell receptor beta chains listed below, sequenced in a study of shared clonotypes between healthy human individuals. Some clones are missing from TCRdb's copy, which holds only in-frame ones; the method was immunoSEQ multiplex PCR. In the table there are over 2 million clones, 85% to 95% of which are singletons. Sequenced: naive CD4+ T cells from PBMCs. Subset described: CD45RA+ positively selected. These receptors were collected from a man younger than 35 in good health. Some clones in this sample may be carry-over from other donors' samples.

This clone has just a few counts. Other DNA sequences of this sample code for an identical CDR3. The chain combines TRBV19 with TRBJ1-5, with D tentatively TRBD1 (5 bases). The CDR3 sequence is 15 residues long. V was clipped by 1 base and J by 2 bases, with 9 bases between them. Germline CDR1 is LNHDA and CDR2 is SQIVND (reference sequence). For the CDR3, the DNA is TGTGCCAGTAGTATAGGCAGGGAGGGCAATCAGCCCCAGCATTTT. Protein product: CASSIGREGNQPQHF.

The rearrangement uses TRBV29-1 and TRBJ2-1; D possibly corresponds to TRBD2 (5 bases). The CDR3 is made up of 11 amino acids. CDR1 and CDR2 from the germline V gene are SQVTM and ANQGSEA. CDR3 residues: CLTMSGNEQFF. The CDR3 DNA reads TGCCTGACTATGAGTGGGAATGAGCAGTTCTTC.

The V gene is TRBV5-4, the J gene TRBJ2-3, with 11 positions matching TRBD2. This CDR3 region has 16 residues. V shed 4 bases, J shed 0 bases, and the junction held 4 bases outside the gene matches. Per germline, CDR1 SGHNT and CDR2 YYREEE (reference sequence). The CDR3 DNA follows: TGTGCCAGCAGCACCCGACTAGCGGGAAGCACAGATACGCAGTATTTT. This encodes CASSTRLAGSTDTQYF.

V and J are TRBV5-1 and TRBJ2-3; possible D gene TRBD2, 6 bases. V was shortened by 0 bases and J by 1 base, with 9 bases between the two germline ends. The CDR3 length is 15 residues. Germline V lookup: CDR1 SGHRS, CDR2 YFSETQ. The CDR3 DNA reads TGCGCCAGCAGCTTGGTGGCTAGCGGCACAGATACGCAGTATTTT. Translation: CASSLVASGTDTQYF.

The chain combines TRBV4-1 with TRBJ1-4; unclear D gene. Trimming pared 2 bases from V and 2 bases from J, leaving 12 bases between. This CDR3 comprises 16 residues. The germline V gene has CDR1 MGHRA and CDR2 YSYEKL. This CDR3 is CASSQRGPGTNEKLFF. CDR3 nucleotides: TGCGCCAGCAGCCAAAGAGGACCGGGGACTAATGAAAAACTGTTTTTT.

The chain combines TRBV10-1 with TRBJ2-1; 9 nucleotides align to TRBD2. This CDR3 is built from 20 residues. The V gene's germline CDR1 is WNHNN and CDR2 SYGVQD (reference sequence). Trimming removed 7 bases from V and 4 bases from J; junction bases left unmatched: 23. The CDR3: CASNRPRRAGGLLKYNEQFF. CDR3 nucleotide sequence: TGCGCCAGCAACCGCCCTCGGAGAGCGGGAGGTCTTTTGAAATACAATGAGCAGTTCTTC.

The V and J genes are TRBV6-5 and TRBJ1-2, with D possibly matching TRBD1 (5 bases). Germline V gives CDR1 MNHEY, CDR2 SVGAGI. Trimming cost V 2 bases and J 9 bases, with 7 bases left between them. This CDR3 is built from 11 residues. The CDR3 bases are TGTGCCAGCAGTTACCAGGGACGCTACACCTTC. This gives the protein CASSYQGRYTF.

This chain uses TRBV20-1 with TRBJ2-7; no firm D call. This CDR3 region has 11 residues. The ends were cut back, 4 bases at V and 3 bases at J, with 7 bases in the middle. Per the germline V gene, CDR1 is DFQATT and CDR2 is SNEGSKA (reference sequence). CDR3 sequence (DNA): TGCAGTGCTAAGTTAGTCTACGAGCAGTACTTC. Its translation is CSAKLVYEQYF.

The rearrangement uses TRBV6-1 and TRBJ1-5, with D unclear. The length of the CDR3 is 13 residues. CDR1 is MNHNS, CDR2 SASEGT, per germline. V lost 8 bases to trimming and J lost 4 bases, with 12 bases between them. CDR3 sequence: CASGPTANQPQHF. In DNA form, the CDR3 reads TGTGCCAGCGGCCCCACCGCTAATCAGCCCCAGCATTTT.

The chain joins TRBV7-6 to TRBJ1-4; D might be TRBD1 (5 bases). The V gene lost 2 bases and the J gene lost 12 bases, with 16 bases spanning the gap. The CDR3 runs to 14 residues. From germline, CDR1 is SGHVS and CDR2 FNYEAQ. The CDR3 nucleotides read TGTGCCAGCAGCTTACGGGCATGGGGGGAAGAACTGTTTTTT. Translated: CASSLRAWGEELFF.

This clone was picked up one time. The chain carries TRBV5-1 and TRBJ2-3, with TRBD2 as a possible D gene (5 bases). Between the trimmed V and J ends, which lost 1 base and 11 bases, there was a span of 17 bases. Germline V gene lookup returns CDR1 SGHRS and CDR2 YFSETQ. CDR3 size: 14 residues. For the CDR3, the DNA is TGCGCCAGCAGCTTGTCAGGAAATAGCGTGGGGCAGTATTTT. It is translated as CASSLSGNSVGQYF.

V usage is TRBV28 and J usage is TRBJ2-7, with 11 bases identical to TRBD2. With 2 bases clipped from V and 1 base from J, the junction kept 4 bases outside the gene matches. Looked up from germline, CDR1 is MDHEN and CDR2 is SYDVKM. The CDR3 consists of 16 residues. The CDR3 loop is CASSLPGTSGSYEQYF. CDR3 sequence (DNA): TGTGCCAGCAGTTTACCCGGGACTAGCGGTTCCTACGAGCAGTACTTC.

This sequence joins TRBV11-1 and TRBJ2-1; perhaps TRBD2 as D (5 bases). In germline, CDR1 is SGHAT, CDR2 FQDESV (reference sequence). Between the trimmed V and J ends, which lost 5 bases and 2 bases, there was a span of 16 bases. The CDR3 contains 16 residues. CDR3 nucleotides: TGTGCCAGCAGCACCCGGACGGGGTGGGCCTACAATGAGCAGTTCTTC. It is translated as CASSTRTGWAYNEQFF.

Here the CDR3 DNA reads TGTGCCAGCAGTGAATTTCAGCGCTCGACAGATACGCAGTATTTT. Translation gives CASSEFQRSTDTQYF. The chain joins TRBV6-1 to TRBJ2-3; the D is unclear. CDR1 and CDR2 (germline): MNHNS, SASEGT. The V end lost 2 bases, the J end lost 3 bases, and 12 bases lay between the germline ends. The CDR3 consists of 15 residues.

The CDR3 here is CASSWPGQGNYGYTF. The DNA of the CDR3 is TGTGCCAGCAGCTGGCCTGGACAGGGAAACTATGGCTACACCTTC. The chain is built from TRBV5-4 and TRBJ1-2; 8 bases map to TRBD1. The CDR3 spans 15 residues. Trimming at V came to 3 bases and at J to 2 bases, leaving 6 bases not matched to a gene. CDR1 is SGHNT and CDR2 is YYREEE in the germline V gene (reference sequence).

The V and J genes are TRBV5-1 and TRBJ1-5; 9 positions match TRBD1. V shed 4 bases and J 7 bases; nucleotides not matched to a gene: 3. The CDR3 runs 13 residues. Germline assignment: CDR1 SGHRS and CDR2 YFSETQ. The DNA for the CDR3 is TGCGCCAGCAGCCGGACAGGGGACCAGCCCCAGCATTTT. The encoded protein is CASSRTGDQPQHF.

This clone was recorded only once. The rearrangement uses TRBV7-8 and TRBJ2-2; possibly TRBD2 for D (6 bases). The V and J ends lost 0 bases and 6 bases respectively, with 20 bases between them. CDR1 SGHVS and CDR2 FQNEAQ come from the germline V gene. The length of the CDR3 is 18 residues. Written as DNA, the CDR3 is TGTGCCAGCAGCTTAGCCCGCTCGGGGGTCGAAGCAGCCGGGGAGCTGTTTTTT. It encodes CASSLARSGVEAAGELFF.

The J gene is TRBJ2-2, the V gene TRBV9; 9 nucleotides align to TRBD2. V lost 4 bases to trimming and J lost 7 bases; unmatched junction nucleotides: 11. The CDR3 consists of 16 residues. The germline CDR1 and CDR2 sequences are SGDLS and YYNGEE. The chain's CDR3 is CASSPRLAGTGGELFF. CDR3 nucleotides: TGTGCCAGCAGCCCCCGCCTAGCGGGAACAGGCGGGGAGCTGTTTTTT.

The sample holds a few counts of this clone. The rearrangement links TRBV19 to TRBJ1-5, with a tentative D call TRBD1 (5 bases). The CDR3 contains 13 residues. V lost 3 bases and J 7 bases, leaving 10 bases between the germline ends. Germline assignment: CDR1 LNHDA and CDR2 SQIVND (reference sequence). CDR3 DNA sequence: TGTGCCAGTAGTATTGCAGGGTTACAGCCCCAGCATTTT. It encodes CASSIAGLQPQHF.

The CDR3 is CASSIGGAMDTGELFF. DNA of the CDR3: TGTGCCAGCAGTATCGGCGGGGCGATGGACACCGGGGAGCTGTTTTTT. This sequence joins TRBV5-4 and TRBJ2-2, with D perhaps matching TRBD2 (6 bases). In germline, CDR1 is SGHNT, CDR2 YYREEE (reference sequence). V lost 5 bases and J 3 bases, leaving 17 bases between the germline ends. The CDR3 spans 16 residues.

This clone was seen once. The chain links TRBV6-5 to TRBJ2-1, with no clear D. CDR3 length: 14 residues. V lost 8 bases to trimming and J lost 4 bases, with 15 bases between them. In germline, CDR1 is MNHEY, CDR2 SVGAGI. The chain's CDR3 is CASARSRIYNEQFF. The DNA for the CDR3 is TGTGCCAGCGCTAGGTCTAGGATTTACAATGAGCAGTTCTTC.

CDR3 amino acids: CASSLTFYGYTF. CDR3 coding DNA: TGCGCCAGCAGCTTAACCTTTTATGGCTACACCTTC. V and J are TRBV5-1 and TRBJ1-2; D is undetermined. CDR1 and CDR2 (germline): SGHRS, YFSETQ. This CDR3 is 12 amino acids long. The V and J ends lost 2 bases and 5 bases respectively, with 7 bases between them.

This clone was counted a single time. The V gene is TRBV7-9, the J gene TRBJ2-1, with TRBD2 matching 10 bases. The CDR3 consists of 19 residues. The V and J ends lost 1 base and 6 bases, in that order; junction bases with no gene match: 15. Germline V CDR1 and CDR2: SEHNR, FQNEAQ (reference sequence). CDR3 DNA: TGTGCCAGCAGCTTAGGGCGACTAGCGGGTCCCCATTTGGGCAATGAGCAGTTCTTC. Amino acids: CASSLGRLAGPHLGNEQFF.

This clone occurred once. This rearrangement joins TRBV28 to TRBJ1-4; D perhaps matches TRBD1 (6 bases). With 3 bases removed from V and 4 bases from J, the gap between germline ends came to 12 bases. This CDR3 spans 15 amino acids. Per the germline V gene, CDR1 is MDHEN and CDR2 is SYDVKM. CDR3 protein: CASSLAGAVNEKLFF. Here the CDR3 DNA reads TGTGCCAGCAGTTTGGCAGGGGCCGTTAATGAAAAACTGTTTTTT.

Note on this clone: This specimen includes other DNA sequences encoding the same CDR3. CDR3 protein: CASSLGDTNTGELFF. In DNA form, the CDR3 reads TGCGCCAGCAGCTTGGGAGACACGAACACCGGGGAGCTGTTTTTT. The chain links TRBV5-1 to TRBJ2-2; D is uncertain. Trimming took 0 bases from V and 0 from J, leaving 6 bases between them. Germline values: CDR1 SGHRS, CDR2 YFSETQ. The CDR3 extends over 15 amino acids.

The V call is TRBV28, the J call TRBJ2-7; D might be TRBD2 (5 bases). The ends were cut back, 3 bases at V and 2 bases at J, with 14 bases in the middle. The CDR3 contains 15 residues. Germline V gene lookup returns CDR1 MDHEN and CDR2 SYDVKM. The CDR3 DNA reads as TGTGCCAGCAGTTTCCTCCGGACGGGGACCTACGAGCAGTACTTC. Translation gives CASSFLRTGTYEQYF.

This chain uses TRBV7-9 with TRBJ1-1; TRBD1 agrees at 10 bases. The CDR3 sequence is 16 residues long. The germline V gene encodes CDR1 SEHNR and CDR2 FQNEAQ (reference sequence). V dropped 2 bases and J dropped 4; count of bases not matched to a gene: 7. CDR3 amino acids: CASSLSRTGGGTEAFF. CDR3 in DNA: TGTGCCAGCAGCTTATCCCGGACAGGGGGGGGCACTGAAGCTTTCTTT. Full variable domain (remainder filled in from reference TRBV7-9 and TRBJ1-1): DTGVSQNPRHKITKRGQNVTFRCDPISEHNRLYWYRQTLGQGPEFLTYFQNEAQLEKSRLLSDRFSAERPKGSFSTLEIQRTEQGDSAMYLCASSLSRTGGGTEAFFGQGTRLTVV.

The chain carries TRBV7-8 and TRBJ2-1, with 10 bases matching TRBD2. Germline V gives CDR1 SGHVS, CDR2 FQNEAQ. This CDR3 has 16 residues. Trimming cost V 1 base and J 4 bases; bases outside gene matches: 4. This chain's CDR3 is CASSLGSSGGYNEQFF. CDR3 DNA sequence: TGTGCCAGCAGCTTAGGCTCTAGCGGGGGATACAATGAGCAGTTCTTC.

The chain couples TRBV9 to TRBJ2-5; the D gene is possibly TRBD1 (5 bases). Germline CDR1 and CDR2: SGDLS and YYNGEE. The CDR3 length is 16 residues. V was trimmed by 1 base and J by 2 bases, leaving 15 bases between them. Written as DNA, the CDR3 is TGTGCCAGCAGCGTATCAGGGTGGGGCGGACAAGAGACCCAGTACTTC. Translating it yields CASSVSGWGGQETQYF.

The chain carries TRBV6-5 and TRBJ2-2; D gene uncertain. The V and J ends lost 8 bases and 1 base respectively, with 8 bases between them. Looked up from germline, CDR1 is MNHEY and CDR2 is SVGAGI. The CDR3 sequence is 13 residues long. CDR3 residues: CASVSWNTGELFF. The CDR3 bases are TGTGCCAGCGTTAGTTGGAACACCGGGGAGCTGTTTTTT.